One and the same sample provided the 14 T cell receptor beta chains below, sequenced in a study of siplizumab effects on memory and regulatory T cells. The table came from immunoSEQ multiplex PCR; TCRdb's copy has only in-frame clones and leaves some out. The data hold approximately 100,000 clones, with approximately 90% observed a single time. Specimen: Tregs sorted from blood. Source of these receptors: a human donor in good health.

In this sample, this clone turned up once. The rearrangement joins TRBV28 to TRBJ1-1; D is uncertain. This CDR3 region has 12 residues. V was clipped by 6 bases and J by 5 bases, with 10 bases between them. Germline CDR1 and CDR2: MDHEN and SYDVKM. The DNA of the CDR3 is TGTGCCAGCAGGTCCGGTGGGACTGAAGCTTTCTTT. Translating gives CASRSGGTEAFF.

This rearrangement joins TRBV7-6 to TRBJ1-2; 8 positions agree with TRBD1. The trim removed 4 bases at V and 1 base at J, leaving 11 bases unmatched. This CDR3 spans 17 amino acids. In germline, CDR1 is SGHVS, CDR2 FNYEAQ. As DNA, the CDR3 is TGTGCCAGCAGCTCCCCCCCCGGACAGGGCCGTAACTATGGCTACACCTTC. Its translation is CASSSPPGQGRNYGYTF.

The chain joins TRBV7-2 to TRBJ1-2; no clear D gene. The germline CDR1 and CDR2 sequences are SGHTA and FQGNSA. CDR3 size: 14 residues. Trimming removed 7 bases from V and 2 bases from J, with 14 bases in between. In DNA, the CDR3 is TGTGCCAGCACCAAATCGGCAGGAAACTATGGCTACACCTTC. This codes for CASTKSAGNYGYTF.

V gene TRBV18 combines with J gene TRBJ2-2, with D possibly matching TRBD1 (5 bases). With 2 bases removed from V and 7 bases from J, the gap between germline ends came to 11 bases. Germline V CDR1 and CDR2: KGHSH, LQKENI. The CDR3 length is 14 residues. The CDR3, as DNA: TGTGCCAGCTCACCATGGCGACAGAGCGGGGAGCTGTTTTTT. Translating gives CASSPWRQSGELFF.

The chain links TRBV7-3 to TRBJ2-7; D gene unclear. From germline, CDR1 is SGHTA and CDR2 FQGTGA. The V gene lost 3 bases and the J gene lost 2 bases, with 11 bases spanning the gap. This CDR3 comprises 14 residues. The DNA of the CDR3 is TGTGCCAGCAGCTTCGGCGGAGTTACCTACGAGCAGTACTTC. This codes for CASSFGGVTYEQYF. Complete variable domain (other parts from reference TRBV7-3 and TRBJ2-7): GAGVSQTPSNKVTEKGKYVELRCDPISGHTALYWYRQSLGQGPEFLIYFQGTGAADDSGLPNDRFFAVRPEGSVSTLKIQRTERGDSAVYLCASSFGGVTYEQYFGPGTRLTVT.

The rearrangement links TRBV27 to TRBJ2-7; 11 positions agree with TRBD2. The length of the CDR3 is 15 residues. Germline CDR1 MNHEY, CDR2 SMNVEV (reference sequence). V trimming: 8 bases; J trimming: 3 bases; junction bases outside the gene matches: 9. The CDR3 region has the DNA TGTGCCAGCCGTAGGGGGGGGACTAGCGGCTACGAGCAGTACTTC. This gives the protein CASRRGGTSGYEQYF.

The rearrangement links TRBV27 to TRBJ1-3; TRBD1 agrees at 9 bases. Germline CDR1 is MNHEY and CDR2 is SMNVEV (reference sequence). The V segment lost 2 bases and the J segment 4 bases; nucleotides outside the gene matches: 0. This CDR3 is built from 14 residues. In nucleotides, the CDR3 is TGTGCCAGCAGTTTAGGGACAGGGGGAAACACCATATATTTT. Amino acid sequence: CASSLGTGGNTIYF.

The V and J genes are TRBV27 and TRBJ2-5, with D possibly being TRBD2 (6 bases). CDR1 and CDR2 (germline): MNHEY, SMNVEV (reference sequence). This CDR3 comprises 14 residues. Deletions cut 6 bases from V and 3 bases from J, with 14 bases between. This chain's CDR3 is CASSSLRREETQYF. The CDR3 DNA reads as TGTGCCAGCAGCTCACTCCGGAGGGAAGAGACCCAGTACTTC.

This clone appeared once. This rearrangement joins TRBV4-2 to TRBJ2-2, with TRBD2 matching over 10 bases. Germline CDR1 reads LGHNA; CDR2 reads YNFKEQ. The CDR3 sequence is 17 residues long. The junction had 5 bases not matched to a gene; V was cut back by 0 bases and J by 4 bases. Written as DNA, the CDR3 is TGTGCCAGCAGCCAAGAAAATAGCGGGGGGCCCACCGGGGAGCTGTTTTTT. Amino acids: CASSQENSGGPTGELFF.

This clone has just one count. The genes are TRBV19 and TRBJ1-4; a weak D match, TRBD1 (6 bases). V was clipped by 3 bases and J by 8 bases, with 19 bases between them. The germline CDR1 and CDR2 sequences are LNHDA and SQIVND (reference sequence). The CDR3 runs to 16 residues. The CDR3 protein is CASSILGTMRDEKLFF. CDR3 nucleotide sequence: TGTGCCAGTAGTATTCTCGGGACAATGAGAGACGAAAAACTGTTTTTT.

V usage is TRBV5-8 and J usage is TRBJ2-5; D unclear. This CDR3 has 15 amino acids. Trimming left V 0 bases short and J 0 bases short, with 9 bases between. Germline CDR1 and CDR2: SGHTS and YDEGEE. The CDR3 reads CASSLGRRDQETQYF. The CDR3 DNA is TGTGCCAGCAGCTTGGGCCGCCGGGACCAAGAGACCCAGTACTTC.

The chain recombines TRBV25-1 with TRBJ1-2; D perhaps matches TRBD1 (5 bases). This CDR3 is 13 amino acids long. Germline V gene lookup returns CDR1 MGHDK and CDR2 SYGVNS. With 0 bases removed from V and 3 bases from J, the gap between germline ends came to 5 bases. The CDR3 is CASSEYRDYGYTF. The DNA of the CDR3 is TGTGCCAGCAGTGAATACAGGGACTATGGCTACACCTTC.

The V and J genes are TRBV11-2 and TRBJ2-1; 11 positions agree with TRBD2. This CDR3 spans 16 amino acids. V lost 1 base and J lost 6; bases outside the gene matches: 5. Germline V gives CDR1 SGHAT, CDR2 FQNNGV. CDR3 in DNA: TGTGCCAGCAGCTTAGGTGGGACTAGCGGACTCAATGAGCAGTTCTTC. This sequence encodes CASSLGGTSGLNEQFF.

This chain joins TRBV27 and TRBJ1-4; D gene uncertain. Germline CDR1 and CDR2: MNHEY and SMNVEV (reference sequence). The CDR3 extends over 15 amino acids. The V gene lost 5 bases and the J gene lost 7 bases, with 17 bases spanning the gap. CDR3 sequence reads: CASSLRSMLGEKLFF. The CDR3 DNA follows: TGTGCCAGCAGTCTAAGGAGTATGTTGGGTGAAAAACTGTTTTTT.